These 18 T cell receptor beta chains were all obtained from the same sample, sequenced in a study of blood T cell repertoires in COVID-19. Assay used: immunoSEQ multiplex PCR; TCRdb lists only in-frame clones, some missing. This table has around 230,000 clones, about 85% appearing once. Sequencing was carried out using peripheral blood. The receptors come from an elderly woman with acute or convalescent COVID-19.

V gene TRBV10-1 combines with J gene TRBJ2-3, with D unclear. The CDR3 totals 13 residues. Germline V gives CDR1 WNHNN, CDR2 SYGVQD (reference sequence). The germline V and J ends were trimmed by 4 bases and 1 base, with 6 bases remaining between them. The CDR3 coding sequence is TGCGCCAGCAGTGCCCTAGGCACAGATACGCAGTATTTT. Translating gives CASSALGTDTQYF.

The V gene is TRBV7-7, the J gene TRBJ1-5, with D uncertain. V was clipped by 1 base and J by 7 bases, with 8 bases between them. This CDR3 has 13 residues. Germline lookup yields CDR1 SSHAT and CDR2 FNYEAQ (reference sequence). CDR3 bases: TGTGCCAGCAGCTTAGACAGTAACCAGCCCCAGCATTTT. It codes for CASSLDSNQPQHF.

The chain combines TRBV21-1 with TRBJ2-7; TRBD2 is the table's D call and was not checked against the DNA. TRBV21-1 is noted as a pseudogene. CDR3 length equals 14 residues. CDR3 region: CASTSGLLPREQYF. For the CDR3, the DNA is TGTGCCAGCACCTCGGGACTCCTCCCGCGGGAGCAGTACTTC.

This rearrangement joins TRBV2 to TRBJ1-4, with a possible D match to TRBD1 (6 bases). V was cut by 6 bases and J by 2 bases, with 16 bases left in between. The CDR3 runs to 16 residues. Germline CDR1 is SNHLY and CDR2 is FYNNEI. CDR3 bases: TGTGCCAGCAGCCTCCGACAGGTCAGCACTAATGAAAAACTGTTTTTT. It codes for CASSLRQVSTNEKLFF.

This clone was seen only once. This chain uses TRBV18 with TRBJ1-5, with D maybe TRBD1 (5 bases). The CDR3 is made up of 16 amino acids. V was clipped by 6 bases and J by 1 base, with 16 bases between them. Germline CDR1 reads KGHSH; CDR2 reads LQKENI. CDR3 sequence reads: CASSARGGTSNQPQHF. The CDR3 nucleotides read TGTGCCAGCTCCGCTAGGGGAGGGACCAGCAATCAGCCCCAGCATTTT.

V gene TRBV12-5 combines with J gene TRBJ2-1, with TRBD2 matching 13 bases. CDR1 LGHNT and CDR2 FRNRAP come from the germline V gene. V lost 5 bases to trimming and J lost 8 bases; unmatched junction nucleotides: 9. The CDR3 loop spans 16 amino acids. For the CDR3, the DNA is TGTGCTAGTGGTGTCGCACTAGCGGGGGGGAGACATGAGCAGTTCTTC. It translates to CASGVALAGGRHEQFF.

CDR3 protein: CASSGTSGGFYHEQFF. CDR3 in DNA: TGTGCCAGCAGCGGGACTAGCGGGGGTTTTTATCATGAGCAGTTCTTC. The genes are TRBV7-2 and TRBJ2-1; 14 positions match TRBD2. There are 16 residues in the CDR3. V lost 5 bases and J lost 8; bases outside the gene matches: 8. Germline V gene data show CDR1 as SGHTA and CDR2 as FQGNSA.

CDR3 amino acids: CASISLSRGESHTGELFF. Written as DNA, the CDR3 is TGTGCCAGCATCAGTCTTTCCAGGGGCGAGTCTCACACCGGGGAGCTGTTTTTT. The chain uses TRBV2 and TRBJ2-2; TRBD1 might be the D (6 bases). CDR1 and CDR2 (germline): SNHLY, FYNNEI. With 7 bases removed from V and 3 bases from J, the gap between germline ends came to 24 bases. The CDR3 is 18 amino acids.

On this clone itself: At one of its ends the junction is not consistent with the germline gene, which may arise from a read error. V usage is TRBV12-5 and J usage is TRBJ2-2; 10 bases are a match to TRBD1. Germline V gives CDR1 LGHNT, CDR2 FRNRAP. The CDR3 is made up of 15 amino acids. In DNA, the CDR3 is TGTGCTAGTGGATCGGGACAGGGGAACGCCGGGGAGCTGTTTTTT. It encodes CASGSGQGNAGELFF.

The chain joins TRBV2 to TRBJ1-1, with TRBD1 matching 7 bases. V shed 2 bases and J 2 bases; nucleotides not matched to a gene: 5. This CDR3 has 15 residues. Looked up from germline, CDR1 is SNHLY and CDR2 is FYNNEI. The CDR3 DNA reads TGTGCCAGCAGTGAAAGGTCAGGGGGTAACACTGAAGCTTTCTTT. It encodes CASSERSGGNTEAFF.

This chain uses TRBV18 with TRBJ2-5; TRBD2 agrees at 10 bases. Trimming cost V 8 bases and J 0 bases; bases outside gene matches: 6. Per the germline V gene, CDR1 is KGHSH and CDR2 is LQKENI. CDR3 length: 15 amino acids. CDR3 region: CASRRAGGNQETQYF. The CDR3, as DNA: TGTGCCAGCCGTCGAGCGGGAGGGAACCAAGAGACCCAGTACTTC.

V gene TRBV19 combines with J gene TRBJ1-3; D not certain. Germline lookup yields CDR1 LNHDA and CDR2 SQIVND (reference sequence). Trimming left V 5 bases short and J 0 bases short, with 14 bases between. The CDR3 has 16 residues. This CDR3 is CASSPPLTSSGNTIYF. The DNA of the CDR3 is TGTGCCAGTAGTCCCCCCCTGACAAGCTCTGGAAACACCATATATTTT.

This clone was counted only a few times. The CDR3 bases are TGCGCCAGCAGCTTGGACAGGAACACTGAAGCTTTCTTT. This encodes CASSLDRNTEAFF. The chain has TRBV5-1 and TRBJ1-1; D gene ambiguous. V gave up 0 bases and J gave up 1 base, with 4 bases separating them. Looked up from germline, CDR1 is SGHRS and CDR2 is YFSETQ. The CDR3 runs 13 residues.

The chain recombines TRBV29-1 with TRBJ2-3, with D tentatively TRBD2 (6 bases). The CDR3 totals 14 residues. In germline, CDR1 is SQVTM, CDR2 ANQGSEA. Trimming took off 4 bases at V and 0 bases at J, with 11 bases between the two ends. The CDR3 DNA reads as TGCAGCGTTGGTGGCGGGGATAGCACAGATACGCAGTATTTT. Protein product: CSVGGGDSTDTQYF.

The chain joins TRBV19 to TRBJ2-7, with 14 bases lining up with TRBD2. Germline values: CDR1 LNHDA, CDR2 SQIVND (reference sequence). This CDR3 has 19 amino acids. After removal of 4 bases from V and 2 bases from J, the junction contained 13 bases not matched to a gene. The CDR3 is CASSKQGLAGDRGTYEQYF. For the CDR3, the DNA is TGTGCCAGTAGTAAGCAGGGACTAGCGGGGGACCGAGGGACCTACGAGCAGTACTTC. The variable domain in full, completed from reference TRBV19 and TRBJ2-7, reads DGGITQSPKYLFRKEGQNVTLSCEQNLNHDAMYWYRQDPGQGLRLIYYSQIVNDFQKGDIAEGYSVSREKKESFPLTVTSAQKNPTAFYLCASSKQGLAGDRGTYEQYFGPGTRLTVT.

This clone was observed a handful of times. The rearrangement joins TRBV28 to TRBJ1-4; 8 positions match TRBD1. The junction had 11 bases not matched to a gene; V was cut back by 8 bases and J by 9 bases. Germline CDR1 reads MDHEN; CDR2 reads SYDVKM. The CDR3 is 14 amino acids. This CDR3 reads CASASGQAFKKLFF. The DNA of the CDR3 is TGTGCCAGCGCCTCGGGACAGGCTTTTAAAAAACTGTTTTTT.

The genes are TRBV6-6 and TRBJ1-5, with no clear D. Germline V lookup: CDR1 MNHNY, CDR2 SVGAGI (reference sequence). V lost 5 bases and J lost 0, with 17 bases in between. CDR3 size: 17 residues. The CDR3 region is CASSPLLGQVSNQPQHF. CDR3 coding DNA: TGTGCCAGCAGTCCCCTACTAGGGCAGGTTAGCAATCAGCCCCAGCATTTT.

V and J are TRBV11-2 and TRBJ2-1; 13 bases match TRBD2. The CDR3 has 17 residues. The germline V gene encodes CDR1 SGHAT and CDR2 FQNNGV. The V segment lost 5 bases and the J segment 3 bases; nucleotides outside the gene matches: 7. In DNA form, the CDR3 reads TGTGCCAGCAGCCTCCGACTAGCGGGAGGCCTCTACAATGAGCAGTTCTTC. Its protein is CASSLRLAGGLYNEQFF.